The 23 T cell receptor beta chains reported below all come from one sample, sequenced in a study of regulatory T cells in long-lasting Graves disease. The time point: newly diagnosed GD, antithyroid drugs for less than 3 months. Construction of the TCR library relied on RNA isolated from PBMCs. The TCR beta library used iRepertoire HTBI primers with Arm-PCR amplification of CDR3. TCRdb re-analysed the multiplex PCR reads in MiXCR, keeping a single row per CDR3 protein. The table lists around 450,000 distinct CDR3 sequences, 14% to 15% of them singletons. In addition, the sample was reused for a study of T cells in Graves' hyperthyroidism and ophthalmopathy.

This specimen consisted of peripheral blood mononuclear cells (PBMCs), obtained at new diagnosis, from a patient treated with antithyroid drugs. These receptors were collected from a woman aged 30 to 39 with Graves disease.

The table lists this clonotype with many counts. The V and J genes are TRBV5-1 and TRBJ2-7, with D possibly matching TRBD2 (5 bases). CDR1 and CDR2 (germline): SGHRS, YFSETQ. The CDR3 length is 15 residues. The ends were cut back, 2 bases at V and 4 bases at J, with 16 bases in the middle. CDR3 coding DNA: TGCGCCAGCAGCTTAATCAGCGGTTTCCTATACGAGCAGTACTTC. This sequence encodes CASSLISGFLYEQYF.

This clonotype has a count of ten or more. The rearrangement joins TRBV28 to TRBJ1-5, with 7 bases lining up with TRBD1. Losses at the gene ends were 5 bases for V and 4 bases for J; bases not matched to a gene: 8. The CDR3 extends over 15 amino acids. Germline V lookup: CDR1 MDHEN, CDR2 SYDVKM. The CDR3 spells CASSLDRALNQPQHF. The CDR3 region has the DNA TGTGCCAGCAGTCTTGACAGGGCTCTAAATCAGCCCCAGCATTTT.

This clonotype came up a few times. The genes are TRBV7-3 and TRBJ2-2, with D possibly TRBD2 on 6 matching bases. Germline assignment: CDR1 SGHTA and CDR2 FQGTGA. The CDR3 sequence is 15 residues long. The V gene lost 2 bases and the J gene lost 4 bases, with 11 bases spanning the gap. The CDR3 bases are TGTGCCAGCAGCTTATACGGGAGAAGCACCGGGGAGCTGTTTTTT. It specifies CASSLYGRSTGELFF.

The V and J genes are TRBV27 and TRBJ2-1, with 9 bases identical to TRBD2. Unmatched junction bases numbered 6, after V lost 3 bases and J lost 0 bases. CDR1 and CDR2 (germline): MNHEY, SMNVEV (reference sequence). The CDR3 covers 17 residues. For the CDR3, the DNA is TGTGCCAGCAGTTTCCCCCCTAGCGGGAACTCCTACAATGAGCAGTTCTTC. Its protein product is CASSFPPSGNSYNEQFF.

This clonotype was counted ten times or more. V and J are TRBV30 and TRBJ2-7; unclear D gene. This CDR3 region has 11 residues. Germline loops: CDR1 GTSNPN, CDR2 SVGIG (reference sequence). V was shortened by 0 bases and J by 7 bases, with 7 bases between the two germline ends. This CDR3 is CAWSVQPEQYF. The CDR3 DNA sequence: TGTGCCTGGAGTGTACAGCCGGAGCAGTACTTC.

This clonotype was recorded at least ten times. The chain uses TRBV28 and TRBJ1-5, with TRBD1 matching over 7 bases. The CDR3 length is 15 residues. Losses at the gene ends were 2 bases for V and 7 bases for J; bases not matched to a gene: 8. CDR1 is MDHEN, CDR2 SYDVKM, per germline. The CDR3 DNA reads TGTGCCAGCAGTTTACCGACAGGGACTTACCAGCCCCAGCATTTT. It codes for CASSLPTGTYQPQHF.

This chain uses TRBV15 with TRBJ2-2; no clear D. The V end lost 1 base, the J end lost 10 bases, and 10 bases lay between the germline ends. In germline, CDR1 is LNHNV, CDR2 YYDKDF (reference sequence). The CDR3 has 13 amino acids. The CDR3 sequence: CATSRVPKMELFF. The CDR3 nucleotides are TGTGCCACCAGCAGAGTCCCGAAGATGGAGCTGTTTTTT.

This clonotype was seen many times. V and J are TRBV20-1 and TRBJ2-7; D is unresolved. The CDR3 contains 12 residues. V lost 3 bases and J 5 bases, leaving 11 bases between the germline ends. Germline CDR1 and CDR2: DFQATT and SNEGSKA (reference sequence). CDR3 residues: CSASRAPDEQYF. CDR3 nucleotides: TGCAGTGCTAGTCGGGCCCCCGACGAGCAGTACTTC.

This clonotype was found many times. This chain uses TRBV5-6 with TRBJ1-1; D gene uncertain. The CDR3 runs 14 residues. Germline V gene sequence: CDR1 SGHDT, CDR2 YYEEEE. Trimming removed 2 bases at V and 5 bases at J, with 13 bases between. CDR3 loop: CASSFAGIETEAFF. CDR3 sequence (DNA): TGTGCCAGCAGCTTTGCCGGGATAGAGACTGAAGCTTTCTTT. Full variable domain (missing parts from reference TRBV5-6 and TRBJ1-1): DAGVTQSPTHLIKTRGQQVTLRCSPKSGHDTVSWYQQALGQGPQFIFQYYEEEERQRGNFPDRFSGHQFPNYSSELNVNALLLGDSALYLCASSFAGIETEAFFGQGTRLTVV.

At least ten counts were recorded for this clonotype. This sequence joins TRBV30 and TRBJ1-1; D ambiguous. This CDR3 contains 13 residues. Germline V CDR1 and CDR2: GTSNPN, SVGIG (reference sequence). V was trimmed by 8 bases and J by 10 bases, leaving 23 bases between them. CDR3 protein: CAAQGQSPKGAFF. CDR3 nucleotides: TGTGCCGCCCAAGGGCAGTCTCCTAAGGGAGCTTTCTTT.

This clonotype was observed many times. Here the CDR3 DNA reads TGTGCCAGCAGTGAAGCCTCATCTGGACTAGCGGGAAAGTCTGGCTACGAGCAGTACTTC. It translates to CASSEASSGLAGKSGYEQYF. The rearrangement joins TRBV2 to TRBJ2-7; 12 bases match TRBD2. Germline V CDR1 and CDR2: SNHLY, FYNNEI. V shed 0 bases and J 3 bases; nucleotides not matched to a gene: 15. The CDR3 spans 20 residues. The full variable domain, its missing parts supplied by reference TRBV2 and TRBJ2-7, is EPEVTQTPSHQVTQMGQEVILRCVPISNHLYFYWYRQILGQKVEFLVSFYNNEISEKSEIFDDQFSVERPDGSNFTLKIRSTKLEDSAMYFCASSEASSGLAGKSGYEQYFGPGTRLTVT.

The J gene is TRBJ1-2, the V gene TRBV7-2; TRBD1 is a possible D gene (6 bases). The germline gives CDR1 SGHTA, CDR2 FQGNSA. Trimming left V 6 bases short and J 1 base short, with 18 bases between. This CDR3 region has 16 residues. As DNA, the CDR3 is TGTGCCAGCAGAGATACAGGGAAAGGCTTTAACTATGGCTACACCTTC. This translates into CASRDTGKGFNYGYTF.

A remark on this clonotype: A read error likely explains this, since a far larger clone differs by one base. CDR3 sequence reads: CASSLSLAGVGEAQYF. CDR3 nucleotide sequence: TGTGCCAGCAGTTTAAGCCTAGCGGGAGTAGGGGAGGCCCAGTACTTC. The V and J genes are TRBV11-2 and TRBJ2-5; 10 bases align to TRBD2. The CDR3 is 16 residues long. The J segment lost 9 bases and the V segment lost 6 bases, leaving 16 bases of the junction unmatched. Germline CDR1 is SGHAT and CDR2 is FQNNGV.

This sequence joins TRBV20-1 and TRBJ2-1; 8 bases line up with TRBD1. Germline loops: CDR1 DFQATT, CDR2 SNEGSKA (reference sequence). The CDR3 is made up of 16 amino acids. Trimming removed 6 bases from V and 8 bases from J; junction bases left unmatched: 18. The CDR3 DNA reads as TGCAGTGCCCCCTCCCCACCGGGACAGGAGATACATGAGCAGTTCTTC. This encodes CSAPSPPGQEIHEQFF.

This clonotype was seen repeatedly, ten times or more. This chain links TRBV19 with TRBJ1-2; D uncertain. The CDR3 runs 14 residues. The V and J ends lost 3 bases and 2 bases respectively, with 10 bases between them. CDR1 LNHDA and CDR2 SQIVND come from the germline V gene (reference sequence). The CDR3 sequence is CASSINSRNYGYTF. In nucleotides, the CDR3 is TGTGCCAGTAGTATTAATTCGCGGAACTATGGCTACACCTTC.

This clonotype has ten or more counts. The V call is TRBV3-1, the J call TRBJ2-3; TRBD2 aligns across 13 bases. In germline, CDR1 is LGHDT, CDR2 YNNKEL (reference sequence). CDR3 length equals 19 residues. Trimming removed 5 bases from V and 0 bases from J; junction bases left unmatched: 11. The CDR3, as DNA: TGTGCCAGCAGCTCAGGGGGACTAGCGGGACCATCTAGCACAGATACGCAGTATTTT. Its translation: CASSSGGLAGPSSTDTQYF.

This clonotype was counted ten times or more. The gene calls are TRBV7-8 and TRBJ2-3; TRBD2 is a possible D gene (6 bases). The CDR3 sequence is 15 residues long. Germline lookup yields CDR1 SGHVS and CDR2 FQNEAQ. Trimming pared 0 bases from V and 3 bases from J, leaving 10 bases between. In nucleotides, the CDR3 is TGTGCCAGCAGCTTAGCCCGGCTAGCGACAGATACGCAGTATTTT. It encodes CASSLARLATDTQYF.

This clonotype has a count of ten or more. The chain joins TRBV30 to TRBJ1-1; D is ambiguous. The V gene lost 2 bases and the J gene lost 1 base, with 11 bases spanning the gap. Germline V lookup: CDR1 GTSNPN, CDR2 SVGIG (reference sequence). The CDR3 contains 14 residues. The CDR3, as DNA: TGTGCCTGGAGTTCGGGCCCGCGGAACACTGAAGCTTTCTTT. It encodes CAWSSGPRNTEAFF.

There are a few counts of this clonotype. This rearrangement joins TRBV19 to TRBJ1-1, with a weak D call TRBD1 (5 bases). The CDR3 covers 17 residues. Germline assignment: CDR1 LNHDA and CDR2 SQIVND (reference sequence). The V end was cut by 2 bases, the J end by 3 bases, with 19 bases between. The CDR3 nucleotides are TGTGCCAGTAGTATATTAGGGACCATCCTTATCGACACTGAAGCTTTCTTT. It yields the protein CASSILGTILIDTEAFF.

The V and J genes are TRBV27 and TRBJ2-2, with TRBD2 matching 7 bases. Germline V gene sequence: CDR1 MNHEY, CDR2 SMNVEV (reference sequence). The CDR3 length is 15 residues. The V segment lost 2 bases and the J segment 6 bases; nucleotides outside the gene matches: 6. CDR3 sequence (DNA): TGTGCCAGCAGTTTACGGGCGGGAGAGGCCGGGGAGCTGTTTTTT. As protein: CASSLRAGEAGELFF.

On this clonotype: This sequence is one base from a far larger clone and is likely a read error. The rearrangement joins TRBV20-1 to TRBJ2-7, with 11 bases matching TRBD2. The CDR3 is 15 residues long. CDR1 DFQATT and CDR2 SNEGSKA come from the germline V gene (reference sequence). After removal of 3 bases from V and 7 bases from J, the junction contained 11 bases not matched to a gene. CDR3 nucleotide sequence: TGCAGTGCTAGGACACTAGCGGGAGATTCAAATGAGCAGTACTTC. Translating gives CSARTLAGDSNEQYF.

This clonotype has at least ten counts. The CDR3 protein is CSASPADRVQETQYF. CDR3 nucleotide sequence: TGCAGTGCTAGCCCCGCCGACAGGGTCCAAGAGACCCAGTACTTC. The rearrangement uses TRBV20-1 and TRBJ2-5; 7 nucleotides match TRBD1. This CDR3 comprises 15 residues. Trimming removed 3 bases from V and 1 base from J; junction bases left unmatched: 8. Looked up from germline, CDR1 is DFQATT and CDR2 is SNEGSKA (reference sequence).

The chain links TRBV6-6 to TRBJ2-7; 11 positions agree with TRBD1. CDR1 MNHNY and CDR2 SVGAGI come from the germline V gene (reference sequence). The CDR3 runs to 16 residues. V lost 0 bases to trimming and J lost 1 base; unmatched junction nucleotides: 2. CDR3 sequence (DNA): TGTGCCAGCAGTTACTCGGGACAGGGGGGTTCCTACGAGCAGTACTTC. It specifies CASSYSGQGGSYEQYF.